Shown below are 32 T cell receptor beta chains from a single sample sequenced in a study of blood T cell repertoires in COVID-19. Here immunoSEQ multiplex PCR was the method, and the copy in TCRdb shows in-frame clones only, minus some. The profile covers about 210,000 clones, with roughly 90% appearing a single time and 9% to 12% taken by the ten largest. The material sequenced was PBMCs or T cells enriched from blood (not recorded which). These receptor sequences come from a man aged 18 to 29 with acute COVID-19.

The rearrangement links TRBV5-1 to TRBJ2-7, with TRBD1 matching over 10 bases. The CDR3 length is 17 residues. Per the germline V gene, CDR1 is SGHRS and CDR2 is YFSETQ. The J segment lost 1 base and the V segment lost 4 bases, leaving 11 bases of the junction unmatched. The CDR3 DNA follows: TGCGCCAGCAGCATAGGACAGGGGGTTGTTGAATCCTACGAGCAGTACTTC. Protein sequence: CASSIGQGVVESYEQYF.

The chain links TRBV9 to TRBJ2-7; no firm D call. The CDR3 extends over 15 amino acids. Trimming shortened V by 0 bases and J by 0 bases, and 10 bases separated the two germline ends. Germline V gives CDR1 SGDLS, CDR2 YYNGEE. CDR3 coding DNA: TGTGCCAGCAGCGTAGACTCGTCGAGCTCCTACGAGCAGTACTTC. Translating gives CASSVDSSSSYEQYF.

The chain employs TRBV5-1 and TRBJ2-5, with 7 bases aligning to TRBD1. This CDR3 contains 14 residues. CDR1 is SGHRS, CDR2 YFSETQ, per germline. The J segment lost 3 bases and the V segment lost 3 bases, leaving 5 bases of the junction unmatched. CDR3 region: CASSYDRAEETQYF. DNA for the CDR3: TGCGCCAGCAGCTACGACAGGGCAGAAGAGACCCAGTACTTC. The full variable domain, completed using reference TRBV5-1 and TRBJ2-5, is KAGVTQTPRYLIKTRGQQVTLSCSPISGHRSVSWYQQTPGQGLQFLFEYFSETQRNKGNFPGRFSGRQFSNSRSEMNVSTLELGDSALYLCASSYDRAEETQYFGPGTRLLVL.

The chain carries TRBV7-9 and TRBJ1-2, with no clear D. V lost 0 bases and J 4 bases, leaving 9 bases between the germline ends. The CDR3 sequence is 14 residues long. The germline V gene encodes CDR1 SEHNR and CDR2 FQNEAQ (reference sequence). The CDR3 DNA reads TGTGCCAGCAGCTTAGCTGCAGAACCCTATGGCTACACCTTC. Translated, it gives CASSLAAEPYGYTF.

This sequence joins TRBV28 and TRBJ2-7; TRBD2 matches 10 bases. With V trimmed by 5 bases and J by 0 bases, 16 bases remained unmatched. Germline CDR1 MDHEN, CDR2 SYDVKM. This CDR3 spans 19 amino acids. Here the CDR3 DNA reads TGTGCCAGCAGTCCGGCCAAGTACTCAGCGGGAGGGCCCTCCTACGAGCAGTACTTC. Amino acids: CASSPAKYSAGGPSYEQYF.

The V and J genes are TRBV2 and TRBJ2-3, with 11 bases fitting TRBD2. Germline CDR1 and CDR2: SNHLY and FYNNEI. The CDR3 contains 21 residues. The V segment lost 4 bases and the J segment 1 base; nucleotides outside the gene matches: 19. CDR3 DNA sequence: TGTGCCAGCAGTGTATGGGGAACCCTGACTAGCGGGACAATTGGCACAGATACGCAGTATTTT. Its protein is CASSVWGTLTSGTIGTDTQYF.

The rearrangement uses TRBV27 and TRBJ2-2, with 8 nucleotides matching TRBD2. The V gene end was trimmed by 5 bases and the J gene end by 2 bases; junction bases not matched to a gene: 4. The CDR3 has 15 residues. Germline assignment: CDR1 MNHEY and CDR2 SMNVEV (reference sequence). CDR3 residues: CASSGRGVNTGELFF. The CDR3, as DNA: TGTGCCAGCAGTGGGCGGGGGGTTAACACCGGGGAGCTGTTTTTT.

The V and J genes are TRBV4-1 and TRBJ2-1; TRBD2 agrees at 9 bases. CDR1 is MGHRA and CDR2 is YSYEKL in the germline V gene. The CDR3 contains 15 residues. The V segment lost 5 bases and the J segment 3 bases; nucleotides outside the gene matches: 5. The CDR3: CASSDSTSGYNEQFF. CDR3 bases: TGCGCCAGCAGCGACTCGACTAGCGGCTACAATGAGCAGTTCTTC.

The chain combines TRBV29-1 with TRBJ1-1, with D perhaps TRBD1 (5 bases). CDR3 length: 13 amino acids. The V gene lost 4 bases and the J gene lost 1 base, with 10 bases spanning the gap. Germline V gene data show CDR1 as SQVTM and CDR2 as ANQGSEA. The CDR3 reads CSVVGHPNTEAFF. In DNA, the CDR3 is TGCAGCGTTGTGGGGCATCCGAACACTGAAGCTTTCTTT.

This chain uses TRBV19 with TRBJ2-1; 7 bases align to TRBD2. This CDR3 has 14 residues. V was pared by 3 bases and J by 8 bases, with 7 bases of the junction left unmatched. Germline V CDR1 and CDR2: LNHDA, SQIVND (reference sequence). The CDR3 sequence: CASSILTSDHEQFF. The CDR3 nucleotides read TGTGCCAGTAGTATCCTAACTAGCGACCATGAGCAGTTCTTC.

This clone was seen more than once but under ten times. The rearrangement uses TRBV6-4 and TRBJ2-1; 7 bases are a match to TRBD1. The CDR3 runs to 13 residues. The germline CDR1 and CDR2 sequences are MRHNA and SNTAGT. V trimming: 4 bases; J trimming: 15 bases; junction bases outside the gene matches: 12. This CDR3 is CASSAGTVGSLFF. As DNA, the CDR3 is TGTGCCAGCAGTGCGGGGACAGTAGGAAGTCTGTTCTTC.

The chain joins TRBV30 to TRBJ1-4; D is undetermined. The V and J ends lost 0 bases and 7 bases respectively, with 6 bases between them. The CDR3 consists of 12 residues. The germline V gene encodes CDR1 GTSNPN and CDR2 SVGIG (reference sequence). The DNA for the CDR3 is TGTGCCTGGAGTGTAGCGTTTGAAAAACTGTTTTTT. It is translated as CAWSVAFEKLFF.

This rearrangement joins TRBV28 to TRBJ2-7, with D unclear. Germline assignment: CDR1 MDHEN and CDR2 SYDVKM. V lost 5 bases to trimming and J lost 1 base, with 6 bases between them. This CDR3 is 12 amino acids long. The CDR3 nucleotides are TGTGCCAGCAGTGGGCCGTCCTACGAGCAGTACTTC. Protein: CASSGPSYEQYF.

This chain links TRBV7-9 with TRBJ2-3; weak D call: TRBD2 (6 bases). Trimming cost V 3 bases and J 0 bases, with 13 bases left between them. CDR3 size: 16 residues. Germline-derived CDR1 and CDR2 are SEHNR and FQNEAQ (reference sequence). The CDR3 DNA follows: TGTGCCAGCAGCTTCAGCGATGGGGGGAGCACAGATACGCAGTATTTT. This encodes CASSFSDGGSTDTQYF.

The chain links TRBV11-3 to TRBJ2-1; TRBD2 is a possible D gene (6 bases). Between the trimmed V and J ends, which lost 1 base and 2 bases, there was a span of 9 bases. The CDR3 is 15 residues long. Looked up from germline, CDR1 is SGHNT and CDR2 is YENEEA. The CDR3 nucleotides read TGTGCCAGCAGCTTAGTCCCGGGAGCCTACAATGAGCAGTTCTTC. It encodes CASSLVPGAYNEQFF.

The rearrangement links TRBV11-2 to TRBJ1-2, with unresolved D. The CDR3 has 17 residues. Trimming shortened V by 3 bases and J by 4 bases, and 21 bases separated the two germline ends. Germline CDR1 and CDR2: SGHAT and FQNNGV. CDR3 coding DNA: TGTGCCAGCAGCTTGGCCACCATGGACTGGCAACCCTATGGCTACACCTTC. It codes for CASSLATMDWQPYGYTF.

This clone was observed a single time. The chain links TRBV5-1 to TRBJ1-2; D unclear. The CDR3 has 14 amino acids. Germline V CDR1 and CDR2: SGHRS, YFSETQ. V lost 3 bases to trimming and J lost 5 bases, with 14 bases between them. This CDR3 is CASSSRTRGYGYTF. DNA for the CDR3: TGCGCCAGCAGCTCCCGGACTCGAGGGTATGGCTACACCTTC.

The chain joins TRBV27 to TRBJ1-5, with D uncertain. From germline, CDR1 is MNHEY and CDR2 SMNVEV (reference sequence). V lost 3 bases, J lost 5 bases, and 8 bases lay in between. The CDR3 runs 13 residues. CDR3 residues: CASSFGSDQPQHF. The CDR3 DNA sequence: TGTGCCAGCAGTTTCGGGTCCGATCAGCCCCAGCATTTT.

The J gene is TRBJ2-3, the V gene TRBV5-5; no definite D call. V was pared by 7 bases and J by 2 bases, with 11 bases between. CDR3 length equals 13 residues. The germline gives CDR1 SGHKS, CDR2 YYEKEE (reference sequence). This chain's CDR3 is CASHVGLTDTQYF. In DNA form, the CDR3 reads TGTGCCAGCCATGTTGGGCTCACAGATACGCAGTATTTT.

The CDR3 sequence: CASSLGTATDTQYF. In nucleotides, the CDR3 is TGCGCCAGCAGCTTGGGGACAGCCACAGATACGCAGTATTTT. The rearrangement joins TRBV5-1 to TRBJ2-3; TRBD1 is a possible D gene (6 bases). Germline CDR1 and CDR2: SGHRS and YFSETQ. The CDR3 loop spans 14 amino acids. Trimming shortened V by 0 bases and J by 2 bases, and 7 bases separated the two germline ends.

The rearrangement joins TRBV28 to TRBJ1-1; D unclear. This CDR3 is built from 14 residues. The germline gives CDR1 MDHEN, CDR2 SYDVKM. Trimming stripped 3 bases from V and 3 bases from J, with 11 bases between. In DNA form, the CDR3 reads TGTGCCAGCAGTTTTAGGAAGGCGGACACTGAAGCTTTCTTT. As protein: CASSFRKADTEAFF.

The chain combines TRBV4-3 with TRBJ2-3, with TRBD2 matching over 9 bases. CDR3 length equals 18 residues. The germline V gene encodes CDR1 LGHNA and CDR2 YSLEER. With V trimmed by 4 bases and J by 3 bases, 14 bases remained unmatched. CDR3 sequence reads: CASSLELAGSFITDTQYF. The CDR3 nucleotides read TGCGCCAGCAGCCTAGAGCTAGCGGGATCGTTTATTACAGATACGCAGTATTTT.

DNA of the CDR3: TGTGCCAGCAGTTTGTCTAGCGGGAGGGGTTTCAATGAGCAGTTCTTC. It encodes CASSLSSGRGFNEQFF. This rearrangement joins TRBV27 to TRBJ2-1; 12 positions agree with TRBD2. The CDR3 contains 16 residues. Trimming cost V 3 bases and J 6 bases; bases outside gene matches: 6. Germline CDR1 is MNHEY and CDR2 is SMNVEV (reference sequence).

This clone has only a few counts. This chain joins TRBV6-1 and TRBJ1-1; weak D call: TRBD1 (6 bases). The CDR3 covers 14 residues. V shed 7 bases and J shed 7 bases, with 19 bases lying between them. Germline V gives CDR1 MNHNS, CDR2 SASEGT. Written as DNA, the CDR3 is TGTGCCAGCACCCCTCTAGGGGGAATCATTGAAGCTTTCTTT. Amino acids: CASTPLGGIIEAFF.

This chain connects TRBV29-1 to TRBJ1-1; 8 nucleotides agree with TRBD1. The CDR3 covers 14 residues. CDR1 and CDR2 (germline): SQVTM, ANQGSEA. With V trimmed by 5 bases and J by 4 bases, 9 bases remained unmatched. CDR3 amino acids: CSVHRDTGGTEAFF. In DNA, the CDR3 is TGCAGCGTTCACCGGGACACAGGGGGCACTGAAGCTTTCTTT.

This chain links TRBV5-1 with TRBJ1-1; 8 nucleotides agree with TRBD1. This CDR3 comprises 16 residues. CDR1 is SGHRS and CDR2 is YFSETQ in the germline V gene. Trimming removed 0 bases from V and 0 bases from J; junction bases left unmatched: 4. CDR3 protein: CASSLAGDRMNTEAFF. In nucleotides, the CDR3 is TGCGCCAGCAGCTTGGCGGGGGACAGGATGAACACTGAAGCTTTCTTT.

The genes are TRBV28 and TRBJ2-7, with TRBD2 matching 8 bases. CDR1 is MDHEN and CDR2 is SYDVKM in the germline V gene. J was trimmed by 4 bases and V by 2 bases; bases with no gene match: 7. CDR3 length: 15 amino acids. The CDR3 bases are TGTGCCAGCAGTTTAATACTAGCGGAGCCGTACGAGCAGTACTTC. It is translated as CASSLILAEPYEQYF.

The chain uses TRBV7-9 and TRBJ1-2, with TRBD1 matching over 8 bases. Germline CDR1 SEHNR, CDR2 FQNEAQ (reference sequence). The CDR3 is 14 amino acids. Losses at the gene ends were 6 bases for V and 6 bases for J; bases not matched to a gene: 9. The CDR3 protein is CASSPDRDIDGYTF. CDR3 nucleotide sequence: TGTGCCAGCAGTCCGGACAGGGATATTGATGGCTACACCTTC.

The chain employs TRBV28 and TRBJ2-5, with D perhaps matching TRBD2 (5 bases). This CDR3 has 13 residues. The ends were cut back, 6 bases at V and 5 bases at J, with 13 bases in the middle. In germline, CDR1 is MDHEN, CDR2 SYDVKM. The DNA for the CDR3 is TGTGCCAGCAGCCCAGGACTCCGGGAGACCCAGTACTTC. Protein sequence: CASSPGLRETQYF. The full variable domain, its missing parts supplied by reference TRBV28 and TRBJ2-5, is DVKVTQSSRYLVKRTGEKVFLECVQDMDHENMFWYRQDPGLGLRLIYFSYDVKMKEKGDIPEGYSVSREKKERFSLILESASTNQTSMYLCASSPGLRETQYFGPGTRLLVL.

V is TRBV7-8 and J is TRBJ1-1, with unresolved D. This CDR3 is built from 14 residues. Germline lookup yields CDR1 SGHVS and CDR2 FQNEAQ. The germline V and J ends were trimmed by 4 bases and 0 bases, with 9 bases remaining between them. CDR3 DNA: TGTGCCAGCAGCTACGACGGAGTGAACACTGAAGCTTTCTTT. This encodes CASSYDGVNTEAFF.

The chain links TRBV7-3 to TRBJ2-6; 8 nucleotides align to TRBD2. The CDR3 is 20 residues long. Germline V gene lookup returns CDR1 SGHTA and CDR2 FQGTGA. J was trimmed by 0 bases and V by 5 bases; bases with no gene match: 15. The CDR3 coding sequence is TGTGCCAGCAGCGTCCGGGGGGGGACCCAGACCTTCTCTGGGGCCAACGTCCTGACTTTC. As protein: CASSVRGGTQTFSGANVLTF.

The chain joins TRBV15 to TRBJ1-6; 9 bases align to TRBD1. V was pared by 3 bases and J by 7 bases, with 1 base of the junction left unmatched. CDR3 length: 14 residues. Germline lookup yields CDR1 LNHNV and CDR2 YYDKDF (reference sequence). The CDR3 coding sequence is TGTGCCACCAGCAGGACAGGGGGAAATTCACCCCTCCACTTT. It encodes CATSRTGGNSPLHF. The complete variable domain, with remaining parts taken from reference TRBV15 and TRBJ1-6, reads DAMVIQNPRYQVTQFGKPVTLSCSQTLNHNVMYWYQQKSSQAPKLLFHYYDKDFNNEADTPDNFQSRRPNTSFCFLDIRSPGLGDTAMYLCATSRTGGNSPLHFGNGTRLTVT.